This paragraph reports one T cell receptor beta chain. These data come from a study of OX40 agonist ivuxolimab in advanced cancers. At the level of the study: Aged roughly 23 to 80 with a mean of roughly 63 years, they were around 79% male.

The CDR3 runs 12 residues. Trimming took off 5 bases at V and 4 bases at J, with 11 bases between the two ends. The germline V gene encodes CDR1 GTSNPN and CDR2 SVGIG (reference sequence). Measured with immunoSEQ multiplex PCR; TCRdb has only the in-frame clones, and not every one. Of around 57,000 clones in the sample, approximately 92% are singletons; the top ten hold 23%. This receptor was identified in an adult with an advanced solid tumor such as melanoma, head and neck, liver or kidney cancer. V usage is TRBV30 and J usage is TRBJ1-2, with unresolved D. Sequences were derived from CD4+ or CD8+ T cells sorted from blood, sampled in a trial of the OX40 agonist ivuxolimab. CDR3 residues: CAWGRIPYGYTF. CDR3 DNA: TGTGCCTGGGGTCGGATCCCCTATGGCTACACCTTC.